One and the same sample provided the 16 T cell receptor beta chains below, sequenced in a study of PD-1 blockade in mismatch repair-deficient tumors. Repertoires were generated with immunoSEQ multiplex PCR, while TCRdb's copy carries only in-frame clones and drops some. The table shows some 120,000 clones, with 86% occurring only once. Specimen: peripheral blood, collected 44 weeks after starting pembrolizumab. The receptor source for this set is an adult with mismatch repair-deficient cancer.

V is TRBV18 and J is TRBJ1-2, with TRBD1 as a possible D gene (6 bases). Trimming pared 6 bases from V and 4 bases from J, leaving 15 bases between. In germline, CDR1 is KGHSH, CDR2 LQKENI. The CDR3 sequence is 14 residues long. CDR3 sequence reads: CASSPATGPYGYTF. In DNA, the CDR3 is TGTGCCAGCTCCCCCGCGACAGGCCCCTATGGCTACACCTTC.

The V and J genes are TRBV6-1 and TRBJ1-5; D gene ambiguous. CDR1 is MNHNS and CDR2 is SASEGT in the germline V gene. V lost 4 bases, J lost 1 base, and 5 bases lay in between. The CDR3 is 13 residues long. CDR3 region: CASSAESNQPQHF. DNA for the CDR3: TGTGCCAGCAGTGCTGAAAGCAATCAGCCCCAGCATTTT.

The chain uses TRBV13 and TRBJ2-7; 11 positions match TRBD2. The CDR3 consists of 17 residues. CDR1 PRHDT and CDR2 FYEKMQ come from the germline V gene (reference sequence). The V gene end was trimmed by 3 bases and the J gene end by 0 bases; junction bases not matched to a gene: 7. The DNA of the CDR3 is TGTGCCAGCAGCTTGACCCTTAGCGGGAGGGACTCCTACGAGCAGTACTTC. Its translation: CASSLTLSGRDSYEQYF.

The genes are TRBV6-5 and TRBJ2-7; D is uncertain. The V and J ends lost 1 base and 7 bases respectively, with 14 bases between them. The CDR3 spans 14 residues. Germline V CDR1 and CDR2: MNHEY, SVGAGI. CDR3 DNA sequence: TGTGCCAGCAGTTACTTAGGCAGCTTTACGGAGCAGTACTTC. Translated: CASSYLGSFTEQYF.

This clone appeared a few times. The rearrangement joins TRBV4-1 to TRBJ2-7; D is undetermined. Germline lookup yields CDR1 MGHRA and CDR2 YSYEKL. There are 14 residues in the CDR3. V was trimmed by 1 base and J by 2 bases, leaving 9 bases between them. The CDR3 DNA reads as TGCGCCAGCAGCCAAGGGCTCTTAGCCTACGAGCAGTACTTC. Amino acids: CASSQGLLAYEQYF.

This chain connects TRBV30 to TRBJ2-7; 7 bases are a match to TRBD1. In germline, CDR1 is GTSNPN, CDR2 SVGIG (reference sequence). The CDR3 is 15 residues long. V lost 0 bases and J lost 3; bases outside the gene matches: 8. As DNA, the CDR3 is TGTGCCTGGAGTGTACCCGGGACAGTTGTCTACGAGCAGTACTTC. This gives the protein CAWSVPGTVVYEQYF.

This rearrangement joins TRBV19 to TRBJ2-3; 8 bases fit TRBD2. CDR3 length: 14 amino acids. Germline V gene sequence: CDR1 LNHDA, CDR2 SQIVND (reference sequence). J gave up 6 bases and V 2 bases, and 4 bases lay outside the gene matches. CDR3 residues: CASSISGRADTQYF. CDR3 in DNA: TGTGCCAGTAGTATAAGCGGGAGAGCCGATACGCAGTATTTT. Supplemented by reference TRBV19 and TRBJ2-3, the full variable domain reads DGGITQSPKYLFRKEGQNVTLSCEQNLNHDAMYWYRQDPGQGLRLIYYSQIVNDFQKGDIAEGYSVSREKKESFPLTVTSAQKNPTAFYLCASSISGRADTQYFGPGTRLTVL.

The CDR3 loop reads CSVRTVSHEQFF. The CDR3 nucleotides are TGCAGCGTAAGGACAGTTTCCCATGAGCAGTTCTTC. The chain is built from TRBV29-1 and TRBJ2-1; perhaps TRBD1 as D (6 bases). V lost 6 bases and J 8 bases, leaving 14 bases between the germline ends. Germline-derived CDR1 and CDR2 are SQVTM and ANQGSEA. CDR3 size: 12 residues.

The J gene is TRBJ2-3, the V gene TRBV30, with 12 positions matching TRBD2. This CDR3 is 13 amino acids long. CDR1 is GTSNPN and CDR2 is SVGIG in the germline V gene (reference sequence). V lost 4 bases, J lost 6 bases, and 2 bases stayed unmatched. CDR3 residues: CAWTSGRADTQYF. CDR3 nucleotide sequence: TGTGCCTGGACTAGCGGGAGGGCGGATACGCAGTATTTT.

This chain uses TRBV11-1 with TRBJ2-5, with D unresolved. There are 14 residues in the CDR3. The germline V and J ends were trimmed by 5 bases and 0 bases, with 10 bases remaining between them. Germline CDR1 is SGHAT and CDR2 is FQDESV (reference sequence). CDR3: CASSPRFYQETQYF. The CDR3 DNA follows: TGTGCCAGCAGCCCCCGGTTCTACCAAGAGACCCAGTACTTC.

The chain combines TRBV29-1 with TRBJ1-4; 8 bases fit TRBD1. The V gene's germline CDR1 is SQVTM and CDR2 ANQGSEA. The CDR3 spans 12 residues. Trimming at V came to 7 bases and at J to 7 bases, leaving 5 bases not matched to a gene. The CDR3 region is CSGQGIGEKLFF. For the CDR3, the DNA is TGCAGCGGACAGGGGATAGGTGAAAAACTGTTTTTT.

V gene TRBV10-2 combines with J gene TRBJ2-1; D possibly corresponds to TRBD2 (5 bases). Trimming took off 0 bases at V and 4 bases at J, with 7 bases between the two ends. Looked up from germline, CDR1 is WSHSY and CDR2 is SAAADI. The CDR3 runs 14 residues. This CDR3 reads CASSESGAYNEQFF. The CDR3 nucleotides read TGCGCCAGCAGTGAGTCGGGAGCTTACAATGAGCAGTTCTTC.

The chain joins TRBV6-6 to TRBJ2-1, with 10 bases aligning to TRBD1. Looked up from germline, CDR1 is MNHNY and CDR2 is SVGAGI (reference sequence). CDR3 length equals 16 residues. After removal of 5 bases from V and 6 bases from J, the junction contained 10 bases not matched to a gene. CDR3 DNA sequence: TGTGCCAGCAGTAAAGAAACCGGGACAGGGGTCAATGAGCAGTTCTTC. Translating it yields CASSKETGTGVNEQFF.

J is TRBJ1-1 and V is TRBV11-2; D unresolved. The CDR3 is made up of 14 amino acids. V was shortened by 2 bases and J by 1 base, with 8 bases between the two germline ends. The germline V gene encodes CDR1 SGHAT and CDR2 FQNNGV. CDR3 DNA sequence: TGTGCCAGCAGCTTATCTCCTACGAACACTGAAGCTTTCTTT. This translates into CASSLSPTNTEAFF.

V is TRBV4-3 and J is TRBJ1-2; D gene unclear. CDR1 and CDR2 from the germline V gene are LGHNA and YSLEER. The CDR3 contains 15 residues. Deletions cut 2 bases from V and 8 bases from J, with 18 bases between. The CDR3 nucleotides read TGCGCCAGCAGCCAATCATCGGCCTCCCCCGTCGGCTACACCTTC. This encodes CASSQSSASPVGYTF.

This chain joins TRBV27 and TRBJ2-1; 15 nucleotides line up with TRBD2. The CDR3 spans 16 residues. The germline gives CDR1 MNHEY, CDR2 SMNVEV (reference sequence). V was pared by 7 bases and J by 4 bases, with 5 bases of the junction left unmatched. The CDR3 DNA reads as TGTGCCAGCACCTCCGGGACTAGCGGGAGGTACAATGAGCAGTTCTTC. Protein product: CASTSGTSGRYNEQFF.